Many counts were recorded for the clone carrying this T cell receptor (beta chain). Its antigen is still unknown. CDR1 DFQATT and CDR2 SNEGSKA come from the germline V gene (reference sequence). J gave up 7 bases and V 4 bases, and 12 bases lay outside the gene matches. This CDR3 has 14 amino acids. The data originate from a study of blood T cells in healthy people across ages. Whole-study findings and limits: A roughly linear age-dependent decrease characterized TCR beta diversity per million T cells.

A second PCR, run for about 7 to 12 cycles, used a sample-barcoded 5' primer plus a J-beta primer mix. TCRdb re-called the 5' RACE reads through MiXCR, storing one row per CDR3 protein. The sample records around 670,000 distinct CDR3 sequences, about 30% being singletons. V usage is TRBV20-1 and J usage is TRBJ2-5; 7 bases agree with TRBD2. Sequences were obtained from blood. This TCR was sampled from a woman of 80 years or more in good health. CDR3 DNA sequence: TGCAGTGCTACGTTGCTAGCGGCCACGGGGACCCAGTACTTC. Its protein is CSATLLAATGTQYF.